This TCR beta chain was recorded in a study of blood T cell repertoires in COVID-19. Sequencing was performed with immunoSEQ multiplex PCR; in TCRdb, only in-frame clones are kept and a portion is missing. The sample includes 120,000 to 150,000 clones, less than 90% seen only once; the top ten take 5.5%. This clone occurred once. The V gene's germline CDR1 is SGHTA and CDR2 FQGNSA. The germline V and J ends were trimmed by 2 bases and 8 bases, with 6 bases remaining between them. The CDR3 spans 12 residues. The chain uses TRBV7-2 and TRBJ1-4; D unclear. The material sequenced was PBMCs or T cells enriched from blood (not recorded which). The receptor's source is a man aged 35 to 55 with acute COVID-19. The CDR3 nucleotides are TGTGCCAGCAGCTTACTAGGCGAAAAACTGTTTTTT. The encoded protein is CASSLLGEKLFF.